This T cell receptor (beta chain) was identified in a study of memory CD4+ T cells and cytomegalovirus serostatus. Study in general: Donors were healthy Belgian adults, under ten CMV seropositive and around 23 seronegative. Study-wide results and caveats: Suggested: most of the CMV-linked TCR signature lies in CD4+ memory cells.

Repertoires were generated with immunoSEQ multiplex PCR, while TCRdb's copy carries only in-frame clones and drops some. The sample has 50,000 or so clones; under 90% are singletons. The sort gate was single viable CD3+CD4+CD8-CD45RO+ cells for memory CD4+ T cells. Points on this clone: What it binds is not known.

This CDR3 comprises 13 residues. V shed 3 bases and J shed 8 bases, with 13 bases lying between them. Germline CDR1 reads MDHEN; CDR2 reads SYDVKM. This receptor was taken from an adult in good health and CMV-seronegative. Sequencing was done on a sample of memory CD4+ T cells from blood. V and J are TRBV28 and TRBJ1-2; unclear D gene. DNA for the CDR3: TGTGCCAGCAGTTTCAACACACTATTAGGCTACACCTTC. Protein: CASSFNTLLGYTF.